The sequence of this TCR beta chain was determined in a study of Graves' ophthalmopathy and Graves' hyperthyroidism. Germline CDR1 DFQATT, CDR2 SNEGSKA (reference sequence). V was pared by 3 bases and J by 11 bases, with 17 bases between. This CDR3 contains 14 residues. This clonotype was detected ten times or more. Amplification of the TCR beta CDR3 regions used RNA transcripts (as template). The first-round RT-PCR employed HTBI primers together with the Qiagen OneStep RT-PCR kit. A multiplex PCR was then performed as the second round. A single record per CDR3 protein comes from TCRdb applying MiXCR to the multiplex PCR reads. The sample includes about 600,000 distinct CDR3 sequences, about two fifths of them seen just once.

Sample: peripheral blood or thyroid tissue (not recorded which). This TCR derives from an adult man with Graves' hyperthyroidism. The chain has TRBV20-1 and TRBJ1-6, with D perhaps matching TRBD1 (5 bases). The CDR3 sequence: CSARNPRRTTPLHF. CDR3 nucleotides: TGCAGTGCTAGGAACCCAAGAAGGACAACACCCCTCCACTTT.